The entry that follows covers one TCR beta chain sequence. With 0 bases clipped from V and 2 bases from J, the junction kept 9 bases outside the gene matches. Looked up from germline, CDR1 is MGHDK and CDR2 is SYGVNS. This CDR3 has 18 residues. The sample belongs to a study of blood T cell repertoires in COVID-19. Study-level background: Samples taken during acute and convalescent COVID-19 were collected in the United States, Italy and Spain. In each case, the material was cDNA or gDNA derived from T cells, B-cell-depleted T cells, or PBMCs.

Authors' data handling: Amplifying reference gene primers gave estimates of nucleated cell counts. The method was immunoSEQ multiplex PCR; TCRdb's version includes in-frame clones alone and lacks a portion of them. D and trimming were read from the DNA, whereas the V and J calls and clone size are those reported in that table. The sample contains roughly 120,000 clones, about 79% of which appear only once. Sequences were obtained from peripheral blood. This TCR was sampled from a woman aged 80 or over with active or convalescent COVID-19. This sequence joins TRBV25-1 and TRBJ2-1; 8 bases line up with TRBD2. For the CDR3, the DNA is TGTGCCAGCAGTGAATATTTAGCGGGAAGATCGGCCTACAATGAGCAGTTCTTC. Its translation: CASSEYLAGRSAYNEQFF.